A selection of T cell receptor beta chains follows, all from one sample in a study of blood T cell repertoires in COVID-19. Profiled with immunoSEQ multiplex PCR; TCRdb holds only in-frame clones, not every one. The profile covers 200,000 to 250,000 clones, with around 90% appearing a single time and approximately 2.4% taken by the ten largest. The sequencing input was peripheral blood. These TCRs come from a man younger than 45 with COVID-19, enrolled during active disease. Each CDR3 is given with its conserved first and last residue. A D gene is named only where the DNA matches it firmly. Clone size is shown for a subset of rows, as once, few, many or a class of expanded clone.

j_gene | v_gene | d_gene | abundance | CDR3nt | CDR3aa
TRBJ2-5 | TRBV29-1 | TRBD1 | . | TGCAGCGTTGCCCCGGGACAGGGTCAAGAGACCCAGTACTTC | CSVAPGQGQETQYF
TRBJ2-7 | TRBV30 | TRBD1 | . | TGTGCCTGGACGGGACAGGGTGGACGGGTGCGAGCCTACGAGCAGTACTTC | CAWTGQGGRVRAYEQYF
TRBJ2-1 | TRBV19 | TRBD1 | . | TGTGCCAGTAGTCCACGGGACAGGGGATTCATCGAGCAGTTCTTC | CASSPRDRGFIEQFF
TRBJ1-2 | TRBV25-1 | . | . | TGTGCCAGCAGTTCGACCCGAGGCGGCTACACCTTC | CASSSTRGGYTF
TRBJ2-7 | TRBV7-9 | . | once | TGTGCCAGCAGCTCCACGACAGTGGCCTACGAGCAGTACTTC | CASSSTTVAYEQYF
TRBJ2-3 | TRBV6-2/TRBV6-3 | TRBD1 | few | TGTGCCAGCAGTTACTTCGGGACAGCGCCCCATACGCAGTATTTT | CASSYFGTAPHTQYF
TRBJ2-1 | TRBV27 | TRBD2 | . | TGTGCCAGCAGTTTACGCCTCACAAGCGGGGGGTTATACAATGAGCAGTTCTTC | CASSLRLTSGGLYNEQFF
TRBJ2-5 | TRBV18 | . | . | TGTGCCAGCTCACCACCCGGGAGTCGACAGACCCAGTACTTC | CASSPPGSRQTQYF
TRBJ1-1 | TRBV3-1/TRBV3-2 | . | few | TGTGCCAGCACCAGAACAGGGAGTACTGAAGCTTTCTTT | CASTRTGSTEAFF
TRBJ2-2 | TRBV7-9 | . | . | TGTGCCAGCAGCTCGAGGGCCAGGGGATCCGGGGAGCTGTTTTTT | CASSSRARGSGELFF
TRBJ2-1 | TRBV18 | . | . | TGTGCCAGCTCACCATGGACTGACAATGAGCAGTTCTTC | CASSPWTDNEQFF
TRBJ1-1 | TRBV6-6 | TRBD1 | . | TGTGCCAGCACCAGACCCGGACAGGCTGAAGCTTTCTTT | CASTRPGQAEAFF
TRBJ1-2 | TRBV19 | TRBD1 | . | TGTGCCAGTAGTGCTGACAGGGTTCCTGGCTACACCTTC | CASSADRVPGYTF
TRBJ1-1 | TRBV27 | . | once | TGTGCCAGCAGGGGGGCCCGAATAAACACTGAAGCTTTCTTT | CASRGARINTEAFF
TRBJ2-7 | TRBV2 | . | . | TGTGCCAGCAAGCTCCAACAGGGAACCGAGCAGTACTTC | CASKLQQGTEQYF
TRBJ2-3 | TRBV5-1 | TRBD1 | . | TGCGCCAGCAGCTTAACCCCGGGACAGGGGTCGGATACGCAGTATTTT | CASSLTPGQGSDTQYF
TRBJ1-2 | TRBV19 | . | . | TGTGCCAGTAGTGTACAGACTACCCTCTATGGCTACACCTTC | CASSVQTTLYGYTF
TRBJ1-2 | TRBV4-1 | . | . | TGCGCCAGCAGCCAAGACGCATCGGGGGTAGGGTATGGCTACACCTTC | CASSQDASGVGYGYTF
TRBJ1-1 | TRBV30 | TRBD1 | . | TGTGCCTGGAAACAGGGGCGGAACACTGAAGCTTTCTTT | CAWKQGRNTEAFF
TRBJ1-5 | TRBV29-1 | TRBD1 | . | TGCAGCGTCCGGGACAGGGGACATCAGCCCCAGCATTTT | CSVRDRGHQPQHF
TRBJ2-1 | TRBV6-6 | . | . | TGTGCCAGCAGTTCAGGGGGGCTACACTACAATGAGCAGTTCTTC | CASSSGGLHYNEQFF
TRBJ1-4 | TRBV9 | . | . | TGTGCCAGCAGCGCCGGCCCGGGACATAATGAAAAACTGTTTTTT | CASSAGPGHNEKLFF
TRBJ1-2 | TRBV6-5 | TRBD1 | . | TGTGCCAGCGGGTGGACCGGACAGGGAGACTATGGCTACACCTTC | CASGWTGQGDYGYTF
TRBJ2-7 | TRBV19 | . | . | TGTGCCAGTAGTATTCAGAGGGACAACGAGCAGTACTTC | CASSIQRDNEQYF
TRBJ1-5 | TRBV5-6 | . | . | TGTGCCAGCAGCTTGTCTTCAGGGCCCGCCTGGAATCAGCCCCAGCATTTT | CASSLSSGPAWNQPQHF
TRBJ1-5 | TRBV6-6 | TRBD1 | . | TGTGCCAGCAGTCTCATGATGGGACAGGGGAGTTGGCAGCCCCAGCATTTT | CASSLMMGQGSWQPQHF
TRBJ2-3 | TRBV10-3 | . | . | TGTGCCATCAGTGAGTGGGCTCGCGGGGGCCTGCAGTATTTT | CAISEWARGGLQYF
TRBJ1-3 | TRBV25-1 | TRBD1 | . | TGTGCCAGCAGTGCCTACAGGGGATCTGGAAACACCATATATTTT | CASSAYRGSGNTIYF
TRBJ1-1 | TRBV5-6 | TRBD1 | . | TGTGCCAGCAGCGGGGACAGGGGGAACACTGAAGCTTTCTTT | CASSGDRGNTEAFF
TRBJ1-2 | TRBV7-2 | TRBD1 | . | TGTGCCAGCAGCTCAGGACAGGGCTATGGCTACACCTTC | CASSSGQGYGYTF
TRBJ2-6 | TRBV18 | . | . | TGTGCCAGCTCATCGATTGTGGGCAGGGGGGCCTCTGGGGCCAACGTCCTGACTTTC | CASSSIVGRGASGANVLTF
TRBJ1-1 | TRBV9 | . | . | TGTGCCAGCAGCGCAAGAGGGTCGAGACACCCTGAAGCTTTCTTT | CASSARGSRHPEAFF
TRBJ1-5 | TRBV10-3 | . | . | TGTGCCATCAGTGGGAGTCTAGGAGGCAATCAGCCCCAGCATTTT | CAISGSLGGNQPQHF
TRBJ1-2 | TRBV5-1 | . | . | TGCGCCAGCGATACGGGGGATTCTAACTATGGCTACACCTTC | CASDTGDSNYGYTF
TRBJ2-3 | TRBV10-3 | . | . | TGTGCCATCAGGACTTTAGATACGCAGTATTTT | CAIRTLDTQYF
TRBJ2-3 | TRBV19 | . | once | TGTGCCAGTAGTATATCTCCGAGCACAGATACGCAGTATTTT | CASSISPSTDTQYF
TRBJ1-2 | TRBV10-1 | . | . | TGCGCCAGCGGGCATGTTGAGGGCTACACCTTC | CASGHVEGYTF
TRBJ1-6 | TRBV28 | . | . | TGTGCCAGCAGTTTATTCCCAGGGAGGAATAATTCACCCCTCCACTTT | CASSLFPGRNNSPLHF
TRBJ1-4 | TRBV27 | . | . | TGTGCCAGCAGTTCTTTGGGGGCTCGTGAAAAACTGTTTTTT | CASSSLGAREKLFF
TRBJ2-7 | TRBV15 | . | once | TGTGCCACCAGCAGAGATAGCCTGAGCTACGAGCAGTACTTC | CATSRDSLSYEQYF
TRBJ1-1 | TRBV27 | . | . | TGTGCCAGCACCACAGGGTGGTCCAACACTGAAGCTTTCTTT | CASTTGWSNTEAFF
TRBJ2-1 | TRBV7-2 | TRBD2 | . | TGTGCCAGCAGCCGCCAAACTAGCGGGTCATACAATGAGCAGTTCTTC | CASSRQTSGSYNEQFF
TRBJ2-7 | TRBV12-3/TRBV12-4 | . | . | TGTGCCAGCAGTCGGACAGTGGAGCAGTACTTC | CASSRTVEQYF
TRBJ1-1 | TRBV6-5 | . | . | TGTGCCAGCAGTTACAGCGGGACTTTACTGAACACTGAAGCTTTCTTT | CASSYSGTLLNTEAFF
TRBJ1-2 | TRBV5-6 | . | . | TGTGCCAGCAGCATAATTCACAGGGTCCGTGGCTATGGCTACACCTTC | CASSIIHRVRGYGYTF
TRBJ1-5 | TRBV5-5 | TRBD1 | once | TGTGCCAGCAGCCCCGACAGGGGAGGACAGCCCCAGCATTTT | CASSPDRGGQPQHF
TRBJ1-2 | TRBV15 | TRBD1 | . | TGTGCCACCAGCAGGGACTACCGGGACAGCCCCCTTCCTAACTATGGCTACACCTTC | CATSRDYRDSPLPNYGYTF
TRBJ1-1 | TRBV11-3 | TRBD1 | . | TGTGCCAGCAGCACCGGGACAGGGGTCACTGAAGCTTTCTTT | CASSTGTGVTEAFF
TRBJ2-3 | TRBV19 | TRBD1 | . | TGTGCCAGTAGGGGGACAGGAAGAGATACGCAGTATTTT | CASRGTGRDTQYF
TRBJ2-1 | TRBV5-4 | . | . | TGTGCCAGCAGCTTGGTGCAGGGCAATGAGCAGTTCTTC | CASSLVQGNEQFF
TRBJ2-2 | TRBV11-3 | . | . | TGTGCCAGCAGCTTTGAGACCGGGGAGCTGTTTTTT | CASSFETGELFF
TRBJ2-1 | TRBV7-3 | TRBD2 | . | TGTGCCAGCAGCTTAGGGTGGAGCGGGGGGCTGTTCTTC | CASSLGWSGGLFF
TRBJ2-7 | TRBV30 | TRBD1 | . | TGTGCCTGGTCGCTAGGGGGCTCTTCCTACGAGCAGTACTTC | CAWSLGGSSYEQYF
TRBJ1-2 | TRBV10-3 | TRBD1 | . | TGTGCCATCAGTGAGGGGACAGGGGAAGAATATGGCTACACCTTC | CAISEGTGEEYGYTF
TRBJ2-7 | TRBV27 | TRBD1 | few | TGTGCCAGCAGGTTACAGGGGGGCCAAACCTACGAGCAGTACTTC | CASRLQGGQTYEQYF
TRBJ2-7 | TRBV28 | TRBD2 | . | TGTGCCAGCAGTTTAGTCGGGGGACTAAGCTCCTACGAGCAGTACTTC | CASSLVGGLSSYEQYF
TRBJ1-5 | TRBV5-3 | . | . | TGTGCCAGAACTTGTCCCAGCAATCAGCCCCAGCATTTT | CARTCPSNQPQHF
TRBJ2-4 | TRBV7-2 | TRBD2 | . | TGTGCCAGCAGCTTACTAGGACTAGCGTTGAACATTCAGTACTTC | CASSLLGLALNIQYF
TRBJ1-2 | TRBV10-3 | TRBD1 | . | TGTGCCATCAGTGAGCCTCAGAGGGGGACAGGGGGCCCCTCTAACTATGGCTACACCTTC | CAISEPQRGTGGPSNYGYTF
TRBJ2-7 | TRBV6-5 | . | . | TGTGCCAGCAGTCTCGACGGACTCTACGAGCAGTACTTC | CASSLDGLYEQYF